The rows below give T cell receptor beta chains drawn from one sample of a study of shared clonotypes between healthy human individuals. Clones were sequenced by immunoSEQ multiplex PCR, and TCRdb holds only the in-frame ones, with some missing. The sample contains 2.3 million or so clones, 85% to 95% of which appear only once. The sample taken for sequencing was naive CD4+ T cells from PBMCs. These receptor sequences come from a man between 18 and 29 years old in good health. Some clones in this sample may be carry-over from other donors' samples. CDR3s include the opening cysteine and the closing phenylalanine or tryptophan. A D gene is named only where the DNA matches it firmly. Some rows have no size entry. The others give once, few or many, or a class for an expanded clone.

j_call	v_call	clone_size	d_call	cdr3_nt	cdr3_aa
TRBJ2-2	TRBV11-2	NA	NA	TGTGCCAGCAGCCAAGGCGCCCTAATCAAAGAGGAGCTGTTTTTT	CASSQGALIKEELFF
TRBJ2-7	TRBV25-1	NA	NA	TGTGCCAGCAGTGATCGAAATGGACACAAGCCCTACGAGCAGTACTTC	CASSDRNGHKPYEQYF
TRBJ2-1	TRBV7-8	NA	TRBD2	TGTGCCAGCAGCCCCGGCCGACTAGCGGGAATCAATGAGCAGTTCTTC	CASSPGRLAGINEQFF
TRBJ1-3	TRBV28	NA	NA	TGTGCCAGCAGAGCGGACATATCTGGAAACACCATATATTTT	CASRADISGNTIYF
TRBJ1-1	TRBV6-1	NA	TRBD1	TGTGCCAGCGGACGGACAGGAGTGACCACTGAAGCTTTCTTT	CASGRTGVTTEAFF
TRBJ2-5	TRBV5-1	NA	NA	TGCGCCAGCAGCTTGCTAACTGGGCAAGAGACCCAGTACTTC	CASSLLTGQETQYF
TRBJ2-6	TRBV5-6	NA	NA	TGTGCCAGCAGCTTTGGGGCCAACGTCCTGACTTTC	CASSFGANVLTF
TRBJ1-6	TRBV5-6	NA	NA	TGTGCCAGCAGCTTGCGATGGACGGTAAATTCACCCCTCCACTTT	CASSLRWTVNSPLHF
TRBJ1-4	TRBV6-6	NA	TRBD1	TGTGCCAGCAGTTACGTTCCGGGACAGGGAGATGAAAAACTGTTTTTT	CASSYVPGQGDEKLFF
TRBJ1-4	TRBV7-9	NA	NA	TGTGCCAGCAGCCAGGCCCAGGGTGAAAAACTGTTTTTT	CASSQAQGEKLFF
TRBJ2-2	TRBV5-6	NA	TRBD1	TGTGCCAGCAGCTTAATCGACAGGGCGAACACCGGGGAGCTGTTTTTT	CASSLIDRANTGELFF
TRBJ1-2	TRBV5-6	NA	TRBD1	TGTGCCAGCAGCCTTGGACGGGGACAGGGTGGTGGCTACACCTTC	CASSLGRGQGGGYTF
TRBJ1-2	TRBV7-2	NA	NA	TGTGCCAGCAGCCCGCGGGGCGGAGCCCTCACAGTCTATGGCTACACCTTC	CASSPRGGALTVYGYTF
TRBJ1-4	TRBV28	once	TRBD1	TGTGCCAGCGCCGCCGGGGGGACAGTTAATGAAAAACTGTTTTTT	CASAAGGTVNEKLFF
TRBJ2-5	TRBV12-5	NA	NA	TGTGCTAGTGGCCTTTCAGGGAGTCAAGAGACCCAGTACTTC	CASGLSGSQETQYF
TRBJ1-1	TRBV15	NA	NA	TGTGCCACCAGCAGGCCGGGCTCGCCTAGAGAGGAAGCTTTCTTT	CATSRPGSPREEAFF
TRBJ2-7	TRBV6-1	NA	NA	TGTGCCAGCAGGGCTGGGGGTTCTGTTCCTAGAGGGGACTTC	CASRAGGSVPRGDF
TRBJ2-1	TRBV7-6	NA	TRBD1	TGTGCCAGCAGCCAGTGGACAGGGAATAATGAGCAGTTCTTC	CASSQWTGNNEQFF
TRBJ1-1	TRBV5-1	NA	NA	TGCGCCAGCAGCTTCGGGGGGACCACTGAAGCTTTCTTT	CASSFGGTTEAFF
TRBJ1-1	TRBV30	few	TRBD1	TGTGCCTGGAGTGGAACAGGGGAGGGGACTGAAGCTTTCTTT	CAWSGTGEGTEAFF
TRBJ1-1	TRBV10-3	NA	TRBD1	TGTGCCATCAGTGAGCGGGACAGAAGCATGAACACTGAAGCTTTCTTT	CAISERDRSMNTEAFF
TRBJ2-7	TRBV5-1	NA	TRBD2	TGCGCCAGCGTTCGGGGCGCTGCGGGAGAGGGCGAGCAGTACTTC	CASVRGAAGEGEQYF
TRBJ2-7	TRBV11-3	NA	NA	TGTGCCAGCAGCTTAGGAACAGGGACCCAATACGAGCAGTACTTC	CASSLGTGTQYEQYF
TRBJ1-4	TRBV4-3	NA	NA	TGCGCCAGCAGCCAAATGACCGGGGGTGGTGAAAAACTGTTTTTT	CASSQMTGGGEKLFF
TRBJ2-5	TRBV5-4	NA	TRBD2	TGTGCCAGCAGCCCCACTAGCGGGCCGTACCAAGAGACCCAGTACTTC	CASSPTSGPYQETQYF
TRBJ1-4	TRBV5-1	NA	NA	TGCGCCAGCAGCTCACAGGGACCCGGGGTTAATGAAAAACTGTTTTTT	CASSSQGPGVNEKLFF
TRBJ2-3	TRBV7-9	NA	TRBD2	TGTGCCAGCAGAAAACCTAGCGGCAGCACAGATACGCAGTATTTT	CASRKPSGSTDTQYF
TRBJ2-7	TRBV5-1	NA	TRBD2	TGCGCCAGCAGCTTGAGGTCGGGAGGGCCCGGAGAGCAGTACTTC	CASSLRSGGPGEQYF
TRBJ2-1	TRBV2	NA	TRBD2	TGTGCCAGCAGAGAGCGGGAGTATGAGCAGTTCTTC	CASREREYEQFF
TRBJ1-1	TRBV5-5	NA	NA	TGTGCCAGCAGCTATTTTAAGGGCGGAGCTTTCTTT	CASSYFKGGAFF
TRBJ1-5	TRBV5-4	NA	NA	TGTGCCAGCAGCGTGACACCTACGGGCAATCAGCCCCAGCATTTT	CASSVTPTGNQPQHF
TRBJ2-2	TRBV30	NA	NA	TGTGCCTGGAGTATTCAGGCCGTCCTCGGGGAGCTGTTTTTT	CAWSIQAVLGELFF
TRBJ2-3	TRBV7-2	NA	TRBD2	TGTGCCAGCAGCTTAGTCCCCATCGGGGGGGGCACGCAGTATTTT	CASSLVPIGGGTQYF
TRBJ2-5	TRBV5-5	NA	NA	TGTGCCAGCAGCACAGGGTCGGAGACCCAGTACTTC	CASSTGSETQYF
TRBJ1-3	TRBV18	NA	TRBD1	TGTGCCAGCTCACCCCTCCAGGGGGTCCTCTCTGGAAACACCATATATTTT	CASSPLQGVLSGNTIYF
TRBJ1-2	TRBV19	NA	NA	TGTGCCAGCCGGCAGGACACCGCTAACTATGGCTACACCTTC	CASRQDTANYGYTF
TRBJ2-7	TRBV5-1	NA	NA	TGCGCCAGCAGCTTGGATCACTGGGGCTACGAGCAGTACTTC	CASSLDHWGYEQYF
TRBJ2-7	TRBV18	NA	NA	TGTGCCAGCACCCCGACGGGCGGGGCGGGGTACGAGCAGTACTTC	CASTPTGGAGYEQYF
TRBJ2-2	TRBV28	NA	NA	TGTGCCAGCAGGCGGGAACCCGGGGAGCTGTTTTTT	CASRREPGELFF
TRBJ1-2	TRBV28	NA	NA	TGTGCCAGCAGTCTCCCCCTGGTGGGGGGGGAGGAAGGCTACACCTTC	CASSLPLVGGEEGYTF
TRBJ2-7	TRBV6-1	NA	NA	TGTGCCACCGGACCTCGGCCATCAACCTACGAGCAGTACTTC	CATGPRPSTYEQYF
TRBJ2-7	TRBV7-2	NA	NA	TGTGCCAGCAGTGCCAGTTCTACCGTCTACGAGCAGTACTTC	CASSASSTVYEQYF
TRBJ1-5	TRBV7-9	NA	TRBD1	TGTGCCAGCAGCTTAGCGGGACAGGGAATTAGCAATCAGCCCCAGCATTTT	CASSLAGQGISNQPQHF
TRBJ2-5	TRBV2	NA	NA	TGTGCCAGCAGTGTCCGAGAGACCCAGTACTTC	CASSVRETQYF
TRBJ1-5	TRBV19	NA	NA	TGTGCCAGTAGTATAGCGGCAAGAAATCAGCCCCAGCATTTT	CASSIAARNQPQHF
TRBJ1-3	TRBV30	NA	NA	TGTGCCTGGAGTCCGATGAGCTCTGGAAACACCATATATTTT	CAWSPMSSGNTIYF
TRBJ1-1	TRBV6-6	once	NA	TGTGCCAGCACACGCCAAGGGAACACTGAAGCTTTCTTT	CASTRQGNTEAFF